The T cell receptor beta chain under discussion was sequenced for a study of cytomegalovirus exposure and HLA in healthy donors. Study findings and constraints: What a later analysis showed was that several of the most significant clusters appeared linked to common viral pathogens. In a later analysis, TCR beta V- and J-gene trimming showed a link to a missense DCLRE1C variant. Productive status was seen about 87% or about 30% of the time for most TCR beta V segments in an earlier analysis. TCR beta chains associated with HLA were, in a later analysis, more clonally expanded than equally common others.

Researchers ran the PCR with 60 Vbeta and 13 Jbeta primers. The data were produced by immunoSEQ multiplex PCR, yet TCRdb's version contains in-frame clones alone and is incomplete. This table has 210,000 or so clones, 77% appearing once. As to this clone: Its antigen remains unknown.

The TCR sequence derives from a woman aged 60 to 75 in good health and CMV-seropositive. Sample: PBMCs.

CDR3 bases: TGCGCCAGCAGTCAACCGAGGGACAGGAATGAAGAGACCCAGTACTTC. Translated: CASSQPRDRNEETQYF. The V gene is TRBV23-1, the J gene TRBJ2-5, with 8 bases lining up with TRBD1. TRBV23-1 is designated an ORF whose function remains uncertain. After removal of 2 bases from V and 3 bases from J, the junction contained 8 bases not matched to a gene. The CDR3 has 16 residues.